This record covers a single T cell receptor (beta chain). Possible read error: a much larger clone is one base away. Other nucleotide sequences from this sample produce the same CDR3. This CDR3 is 13 amino acids long. Germline-derived CDR1 and CDR2 are MNHNS and SASEGT. V was trimmed by 5 bases and J by 1 base, leaving 8 bases between them. This entry comes from a study of shared clonotypes between healthy human individuals. About the study: The people who gave samples were two women and a few men aged 18 to 49.

The repertoire was sequenced with immunoSEQ multiplex PCR; TCRdb's copy has only in-frame clones and lacks some. The sample yields some 900,000 clones, roughly 72% seen once. The gene calls are TRBV6-1 and TRBJ1-1; weak D call: TRBD1 (5 bases). The sample comprised memory CD4+ T cells sorted from blood. Regarding subset: CD45RA-negative fraction. The sequence was collected from a man between 18 and 35 years old in good health. The CDR3 bases are TGTGCCAGCAGTTTACAGGAGAACACTGAAGCTTTCTTT. It codes for CASSLQENTEAFF.